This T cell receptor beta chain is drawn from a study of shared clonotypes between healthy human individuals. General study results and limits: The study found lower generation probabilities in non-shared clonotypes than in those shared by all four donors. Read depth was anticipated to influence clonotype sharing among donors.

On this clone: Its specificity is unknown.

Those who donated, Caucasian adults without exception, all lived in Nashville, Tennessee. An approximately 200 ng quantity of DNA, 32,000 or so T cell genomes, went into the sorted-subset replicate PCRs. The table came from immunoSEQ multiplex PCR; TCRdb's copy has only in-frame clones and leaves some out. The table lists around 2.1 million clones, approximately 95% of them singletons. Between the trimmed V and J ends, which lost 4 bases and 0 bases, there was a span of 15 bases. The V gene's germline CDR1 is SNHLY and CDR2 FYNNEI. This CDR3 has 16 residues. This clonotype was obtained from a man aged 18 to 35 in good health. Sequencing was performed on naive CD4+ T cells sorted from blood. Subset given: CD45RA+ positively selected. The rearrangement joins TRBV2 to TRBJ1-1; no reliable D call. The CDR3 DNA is TGTGCCAGCAGTGCCCAACGAACAGTCTTGAACACTGAAGCTTTCTTT. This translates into CASSAQRTVLNTEAFF.